The next 5 T cell receptor beta chains were all read from a single sample in a study of T-cell memory formation after mild COVID-19. A single record per CDR3 protein comes from TCRdb applying MiXCR to the 5' RACE reads. The repertoire holds around 200,000 distinct CDR3 sequences, with roughly 10% as singletons. Input material: PBMCs or a T cell subset sorted from them (not recorded which). The receptors originated from a man aged 18 to 35 who had mild COVID-19 (a few samples of this study predate the infection). Cell type and time point are not known.

This clonotype was seen at least ten times. The chain links TRBV6-2 or TRBV6-3 to TRBJ1-5; no clear D gene. V was clipped by 8 bases and J by 4 bases, with 12 bases between them. Germline values: CDR1 MNHEY, CDR2 SVGEGT. There are 13 residues in the CDR3. This chain's CDR3 is CASRAGLNQPQHF. In DNA, the CDR3 is TGTGCCAGCCGGGCGGGATTGAATCAGCCCCAGCATTTT.

The chain has TRBV4-2 and TRBJ2-1; D gene ambiguous. Between the trimmed V and J ends, which lost 0 bases and 6 bases, there was a span of 9 bases. This CDR3 has 14 amino acids. Germline V gene data show CDR1 as LGHNA and CDR2 as YNFKEQ. CDR3 sequence: CASSQDRGSNEQFF. CDR3 DNA: TGTGCCAGCAGCCAAGATAGAGGATCCAATGAGCAGTTCTTC.

There are many counts of this clonotype. The chain has TRBV7-9 and TRBJ1-1; 7 bases line up with TRBD1. The CDR3 extends over 17 amino acids. The germline gives CDR1 SEHNR, CDR2 FQNEAQ (reference sequence). Losses at the gene ends were 1 base for V and 2 bases for J; bases not matched to a gene: 10. The CDR3 sequence is CASSLDWRQGGNTEAFF. The CDR3 nucleotides read TGTGCCAGCAGCTTAGATTGGAGACAGGGTGGTAACACTGAAGCTTTCTTT.

CDR3 in DNA: TGCGCCAGCTCCGCTCTCCCGGGCGGGGGGAAGACCCAGTACTTC. Its translation is CASSALPGGGKTQYF. This chain joins TRBV5-1 and TRBJ2-5, with 8 nucleotides matching TRBD2. This CDR3 spans 15 amino acids. V lost 7 bases and J lost 6; bases outside the gene matches: 14. Looked up from germline, CDR1 is SGHRS and CDR2 is YFSETQ.

The chain couples TRBV29-1 to TRBJ2-3; D remains unclear. CDR1 and CDR2 (germline): SQVTM, ANQGSEA. This CDR3 region has 13 residues. The V end lost 4 bases, the J end lost 7 bases, and 15 bases lay between the germline ends. The CDR3 coding sequence is TGCAGCGTTGGGGAACTGACAATGAATACGCAGTATTTT. Translation: CSVGELTMNTQYF.